Below are 8 T cell receptor beta chains sequenced from a single sample in a study of shared clonotypes between healthy human individuals. TCRdb's table, derived via immunoSEQ multiplex PCR, lists solely in-frame clones and lacks some. The table shows fewer than 3 million clones, with under 95% occurring only once. Sequencing was done on a sample of naive CD4+ T cells from PBMCs. Subset denoted: CD45RA+ positively selected. Every receptor here comes from a man aged 18 to 29 in good health. Some clones in this sample may be carry-over from other donors' samples.

V gene TRBV7-2 combines with J gene TRBJ1-2; maybe TRBD1 (5 bases). Trimming cost V 5 bases and J 2 bases, with 15 bases left between them. The CDR3 runs to 15 residues. Germline CDR1 is SGHTA and CDR2 is FQGNSA. The CDR3 loop reads CASSPPLGLNYGYTF. CDR3 nucleotide sequence: TGTGCCAGCAGCCCCCCCTTGGGGCTGAACTATGGCTACACCTTC.

The chain uses TRBV7-9 and TRBJ1-1; D is unresolved. The CDR3 length is 14 residues. Trimming removed 1 base at V and 6 bases at J, with 12 bases between. CDR1 is SEHNR and CDR2 is FQNEAQ in the germline V gene (reference sequence). In nucleotides, the CDR3 is TGTGCCAGCAGCTTAGAGAGGGCAAGGGCTGAAGCTTTCTTT. This encodes CASSLERARAEAFF.

This clone was seen a single time. This chain connects TRBV11-2 to TRBJ2-3, with 9 bases matching TRBD2. The CDR3 spans 17 residues. V shed 0 bases, J shed 6 bases, and the junction held 10 bases outside the gene matches. Germline V gene sequence: CDR1 SGHAT, CDR2 FQNNGV. The DNA for the CDR3 is TGTGCCAGCAGCTTAGAAATAGCGGGGGTTATATTGGATACGCAGTATTTT. Residues: CASSLEIAGVILDTQYF.

This clone showed up just a few times. The CDR3 here is CASSLRATSGVTDTQYF. The DNA for the CDR3 is TGTGCCAGCAGCTTAAGGGCCACTAGCGGGGTCACAGATACGCAGTATTTT. V and J are TRBV7-2 and TRBJ2-3; TRBD2 agrees at 10 bases. With 2 bases clipped from V and 2 bases from J, the junction kept 7 bases outside the gene matches. This CDR3 has 17 amino acids. CDR1 is SGHTA, CDR2 FQGNSA, per germline. Supplemented by reference TRBV7-2 and TRBJ2-3, the full variable domain reads GAGVSQSPSNKVTEKGKDVELRCDPISGHTALYWYRQSLGQGLEFLIYFQGNSAPDKSGLPSDRFSAERTGGSVSTLTIQRTQQEDSAVYLCASSLRATSGVTDTQYFGPGTRLTVL.

The rearrangement uses TRBV11-1 and TRBJ1-1; D ambiguous. The germline V and J ends were trimmed by 4 bases and 5 bases, with 14 bases remaining between them. There are 14 residues in the CDR3. Looked up from germline, CDR1 is SGHAT and CDR2 is FQDESV (reference sequence). Written as DNA, the CDR3 is TGTGCCAGCAGCTCCTACGAAGGGCCTACTGAAGCTTTCTTT. Translation gives CASSSYEGPTEAFF.

CDR3 in DNA: TGTGCCAGCAGCTTAAGAGGGGGAGACACTGAAGCTTTCTTT. It encodes CASSLRGGDTEAFF. This chain connects TRBV7-3 to TRBJ1-1; D perhaps matches TRBD1 (6 bases). The CDR3 is made up of 14 amino acids. The V and J ends lost 1 base and 3 bases respectively, with 9 bases between them. CDR1 is SGHTA, CDR2 FQGTGA, per germline. Using reference TRBV7-3 and TRBJ1-1 for the parts outside the CDR3, the full variable domain is GAGVSQTPSNKVTEKGKYVELRCDPISGHTALYWYRQSLGQGPEFLIYFQGTGAADDSGLPNDRFFAVRPEGSVSTLKIQRTERGDSAVYLCASSLRGGDTEAFFGQGTRLTVV.

The V gene is TRBV5-1, the J gene TRBJ1-2; D is possibly TRBD1 (5 bases). V lost 7 bases, J lost 8 bases, and 18 bases lay in between. The CDR3 sequence is 13 residues long. The germline V gene has CDR1 SGHRS and CDR2 YFSETQ. In DNA, the CDR3 is TGCGCCAGCTGGGACGGAGGAGTGGGGGGCTACACCTTC. It is translated as CASWDGGVGGYTF.

The chain uses TRBV27 and TRBJ2-1; 7 bases agree with TRBD2. The CDR3 contains 16 residues. CDR1 and CDR2 from the germline V gene are MNHEY and SMNVEV (reference sequence). J lost 4 bases, V lost 5 bases, and 11 bases had no gene match. The CDR3 region has the DNA TGTGCCAGCAGTCGCGGTCCTAGCGGCTGGTACAATGAGCAGTTCTTC. Translating gives CASSRGPSGWYNEQFF.